Below, 24 T cell receptor beta chains from the same sample are listed, as sequenced in a study of prognosis after radiotherapy for stage I lung cancer. Two-round multiplex PCR, the amplification method, yielded TCR beta CDR3 from genomic DNA. Round-one PCR had primers specific to each TRBV and TRBJ gene. TCRdb re-derived calls from the multiplex PCR reads in MiXCR, one entry per CDR3 protein. Of fewer than 20,000 distinct CDR3 sequences listed, 44% are singletons. The specimen comprised PBMCs, sampled before or after stereotactic body radiation therapy (not recorded which). These receptors were collected from a donor over 45 with non-small cell lung cancer.

In its sample, this clonotype was seen many times. CDR3 DNA sequence: TGTGCCTGGAGTAGACTAGCGGAGTACAATGAGCAGTTCTTC. Translating it yields CAWSRLAEYNEQFF. This chain connects TRBV30 to TRBJ2-1; 9 nucleotides line up with TRBD2. V shed 2 bases and J 4 bases; nucleotides not matched to a gene: 3. This CDR3 is built from 14 residues. Germline V gene sequence: CDR1 GTSNPN, CDR2 SVGIG (reference sequence).

This clonotype was counted ten times or more. J is TRBJ1-1 and V is TRBV19; D not certain. Trimming took 7 bases from V and 0 from J, leaving 15 bases between them. Germline assignment: CDR1 LNHDA and CDR2 SQIVND (reference sequence). CDR3 length equals 15 residues. This CDR3 is CASKVGSHMNTEAFF. CDR3 nucleotide sequence: TGTGCCAGTAAGGTGGGGAGCCATATGAACACTGAAGCTTTCTTT.

Note on this clonotype: The junction and the germline gene differ at one end; a read error may be behind it. The V call is TRBV7-7, the J call TRBJ2-5; TRBD2 agrees at 11 bases. Germline V gene data show CDR1 as SSHAT and CDR2 as FNYEAQ (reference sequence). The length of the CDR3 is 15 residues. Written as DNA, the CDR3 is TGTGCTAGCAGCCCTGGACTAGCGGGCGGTGAGACCCAGTACTTC. Protein sequence: CASSPGLAGGETQYF.

The chain links TRBV3-1 to TRBJ2-7, with 7 positions matching TRBD2. The CDR3 spans 13 residues. From germline, CDR1 is LGHDT and CDR2 YNNKEL (reference sequence). Germline trimming cut 4 bases from V and 4 bases from J; bases unmatched to any gene: 4. CDR3: CASSPAGVYEQYF. The DNA of the CDR3 is TGTGCCAGCAGCCCGGCGGGGGTTTACGAGCAGTACTTC.

This clonotype was seen repeatedly, ten times or more. J is TRBJ1-6 and V is TRBV20-1; 10 bases line up with TRBD1. The CDR3 has 14 amino acids. The V gene's germline CDR1 is DFQATT and CDR2 SNEGSKA (reference sequence). The junction had 8 bases not matched to a gene; V was cut back by 5 bases and J by 10 bases. The CDR3, as DNA: TGCAGTGCTGAGGACAGGGGGAAGGAATCACCCCTCCACTTT. Translation: CSAEDRGKESPLHF.

This clonotype was seen ten or more times. The V gene is TRBV20-1, the J gene TRBJ1-5, with TRBD1 as a possible D gene (5 bases). The CDR3 runs to 15 residues. CDR1 DFQATT and CDR2 SNEGSKA come from the germline V gene (reference sequence). V lost 0 bases, J lost 6 bases, and 15 bases lay in between. This CDR3 reads CSARDLAGRVQPQHF. For the CDR3, the DNA is TGCAGTGCTAGAGATCTGGCAGGGAGGGTTCAGCCCCAGCATTTT.

This clonotype showed up just a few times. This may be a read error, as it is one base from a much larger clone. V and J are TRBV11-1 and TRBJ2-7, with D tentatively TRBD1 (6 bases). Trimming took off 3 bases at V and 2 bases at J, with 20 bases between the two ends. The CDR3 is 17 residues long. Germline V lookup: CDR1 SGHAT, CDR2 FQDESV (reference sequence). The CDR3 protein is CASSFPGAPPYTYEQYF. DNA of the CDR3: TGTGCCAGCAGCTTCCCAGGGGCCCCCCCGTACACCTACGAGCAGTACTTC.

Worth noting for this clonotype: Germline is not matched at one junction end, which may reflect a read error. The gene calls are TRBV6-1 and TRBJ2-6; perhaps D is TRBD1 or TRBD2 (5 bases each). The CDR3 totals 14 residues. Per germline, CDR1 MNHNS and CDR2 SASEGT. The CDR3 bases are TGTGCCAGCAGCTGTGGGTCCGGGGCCTACGTCCTGACTTTC. Residues: CASSCGSGAYVLTF.

By proportion, this clonotype is medium-sized. This sequence joins TRBV7-9 and TRBJ1-2, with D perhaps TRBD1 (6 bases). V lost 0 bases to trimming and J lost 4 bases, with 12 bases between them. The CDR3 is 15 amino acids. The germline V gene has CDR1 SEHNR and CDR2 FQNEAQ (reference sequence). CDR3 loop: CASSLAGGRGYGYTF. In nucleotides, the CDR3 is TGTGCCAGCAGCTTAGCTGGGGGGCGAGGCTATGGCTACACCTTC.

The table lists this clonotype with many counts. The chain has TRBV28 and TRBJ1-5; D uncertain. The CDR3 runs 14 residues. Germline V CDR1 and CDR2: MDHEN, SYDVKM. V was trimmed by 7 bases and J by 6 bases, leaving 16 bases between them. CDR3 nucleotide sequence: TGTGCCAGCACCTTTGAAGGATTCTTTCAGCCCCAGCATTTT. This codes for CASTFEGFFQPQHF.

This clonotype showed up many times. The chain employs TRBV6-1 and TRBJ2-1, with TRBD1 identical over 11 bases. The junction had 12 bases not matched to a gene; V was cut back by 5 bases and J by 12 bases. The CDR3 length is 15 residues. The germline CDR1 and CDR2 sequences are MNHNS and SASEGT. The CDR3 DNA sequence: TGTGCCAGCAGTCGAGCCGGGACAGGGGGGATCGGGCAGTTCTTC. Translating gives CASSRAGTGGIGQFF.

The rearrangement uses TRBV20-1 and TRBJ2-1; perhaps TRBD2 as D (5 bases). V was trimmed by 3 bases and J by 3 bases, leaving 15 bases between them. From germline, CDR1 is DFQATT and CDR2 SNEGSKA (reference sequence). This CDR3 has 15 amino acids. CDR3 residues: CSARLVLEGYNEQFF. In nucleotides, the CDR3 is TGCAGTGCTAGGCTGGTACTAGAGGGCTACAATGAGCAGTTCTTC.

About this clonotype itself: A read error may produce the germline difference seen at one junction end. This chain connects TRBV2 to TRBJ2-5, with 10 bases that match TRBD2. This CDR3 contains 15 residues. Germline V gene sequence: CDR1 SNHLY, CDR2 FYNNEI. CDR3: CASSYSGRHQDTQYF. CDR3 nucleotide sequence: TGTGCCAGCAGTTATAGCGGGAGGCACCAAGATACCCAGTACTTC.

This clonotype was counted many times. The chain couples TRBV5-1 to TRBJ2-5; D is unresolved. CDR3 length equals 12 residues. Germline CDR1 is SGHRS and CDR2 is YFSETQ. V was trimmed by 0 bases and J by 3 bases, leaving 3 bases between them. The CDR3 loop reads CASSLGEETQYF. The CDR3 DNA reads as TGCGCCAGCAGCTTGGGGGAAGAGACCCAGTACTTC.

This clonotype was seen ten or more times. The chain has TRBV9 and TRBJ2-5; TRBD1 aligns across 8 bases. The CDR3 has 14 amino acids. The germline CDR1 and CDR2 sequences are SGDLS and YYNGEE. V lost 0 bases to trimming and J lost 5 bases; unmatched junction nucleotides: 3. CDR3 DNA sequence: TGTGCCAGCAGCGTAGTAGGGACAGGCGAGACCCAGTACTTC. This codes for CASSVVGTGETQYF. Supplemented by reference TRBV9 and TRBJ2-5, the full variable domain reads DSGVTQTPKHLITATGQRVTLRCSPRSGDLSVYWYQQSLDQGLQFLIQYYNGEERAKGNILERFSAQQFPDLHSELNLSSLELGDSALYFCASSVVGTGETQYFGPGTRLLVL.

This clonotype was observed at least ten times. The chain carries TRBV7-9 and TRBJ2-1; D uncertain. CDR3 length: 12 residues. Trimming stripped 1 base from V and 3 bases from J, with 1 base between. Germline V CDR1 and CDR2: SEHNR, FQNEAQ (reference sequence). CDR3 sequence reads: CASSLDYNEQFF. For the CDR3, the DNA is TGTGCCAGCAGCTTAGACTACAATGAGCAGTTCTTC.

The gene calls are TRBV18 and TRBJ2-5; D might be TRBD1 or TRBD2, each matching 5 bases. Deletions cut 3 bases from V and 1 base from J, with 15 bases between. CDR3 length: 16 residues. CDR1 and CDR2 (germline): KGHSH, LQKENI. The CDR3 nucleotides read TGTGCCAGCTCACCCTGGGGACGAGGGCCCCAAGAGACCCAGTACTTC. It is translated as CASSPWGRGPQETQYF.

The sample holds many counts of this clonotype. The chain links TRBV25-1 to TRBJ2-1; D possibly matches TRBD1 or TRBD2 (5 bases each). The V end was cut by 7 bases, the J end by 0 bases, with 13 bases between. Looked up from germline, CDR1 is MGHDK and CDR2 is SYGVNS. This CDR3 is built from 15 residues. The CDR3 DNA is TGTGCCAGCAAGGGACCCAAAAACTCCTACAATGAGCAGTTCTTC. Its translation: CASKGPKNSYNEQFF.

This clonotype was seen at least ten times. The rearrangement joins TRBV7-8 to TRBJ1-5; D is unresolved. V lost 5 bases and J lost 6, with 11 bases in between. The CDR3 covers 13 residues. Per germline, CDR1 SGHVS and CDR2 FQNEAQ. CDR3 in amino acids: CASSLTEVQPQHF. The CDR3 DNA reads TGTGCCAGCAGCCTGACGGAGGTTCAGCCCCAGCATTTT.

This clonotype was recorded many times. The V gene is TRBV5-1, the J gene TRBJ2-7, with 10 bases identical to TRBD1. Losses at the gene ends were 3 bases for V and 3 bases for J; bases not matched to a gene: 6. The germline V gene encodes CDR1 SGHRS and CDR2 YFSETQ. CDR3 length: 15 residues. The chain's CDR3 is CASSWGRDRGYEQYF. The CDR3 bases are TGCGCCAGCAGCTGGGGGCGGGACAGGGGCTACGAGCAGTACTTC.

This clonotype was observed at least ten times. V gene TRBV19 combines with J gene TRBJ2-2, with D unresolved. Germline CDR1 is LNHDA and CDR2 is SQIVND (reference sequence). The CDR3 runs 13 residues. V lost 5 bases to trimming and J lost 3 bases, with 7 bases between them. This chain's CDR3 is CASSSDYTGELFF. The CDR3 DNA sequence: TGTGCCAGTAGTTCAGATTACACCGGGGAGCTGTTTTTT.

The table lists this clonotype with many counts. The V call is TRBV2, the J call TRBJ2-7; no reliable D call. Germline V gene lookup returns CDR1 SNHLY and CDR2 FYNNEI. V was trimmed by 5 bases and J by 2 bases, leaving 7 bases between them. The CDR3 length is 12 residues. The CDR3 DNA is TGTGCCAGCAGTACAGACGCCTACGAGCAGTACTTC. Its protein is CASSTDAYEQYF.

This clonotype was detected many times. This chain joins TRBV3-1 and TRBJ1-4; D not resolved. The length of the CDR3 is 15 residues. Trimming removed 4 bases at V and 8 bases at J, with 17 bases between. Germline CDR1 is LGHDT and CDR2 is YNNKEL (reference sequence). The CDR3 coding sequence is TGTGCCAGCAGCCTCAATTCGCGCAGCCAAGAAAAACTGTTTTTT. Protein product: CASSLNSRSQEKLFF. The full variable domain, its missing parts supplied by reference TRBV3-1 and TRBJ1-4, is DTAVSQTPKYLVTQMGNDKSIKCEQNLGHDTMYWYKQDSKKFLKIMFSYNNKELIINETVPNRFSPKSPDKAHLNLHINSLELGDSAVYFCASSLNSRSQEKLFFGSGTQLSVL.

The gene calls are TRBV4-1 and TRBJ1-2; D is uncertain. Germline lookup yields CDR1 MGHRA and CDR2 YSYEKL. CDR3 length: 15 residues. The V and J ends lost 0 bases and 4 bases respectively, with 12 bases between them. The DNA of the CDR3 is TGCGCCAGCAGCCAAGAACCCCAGGCCCGCTATGGCTACACCTTC. Protein product: CASSQEPQARYGYTF.